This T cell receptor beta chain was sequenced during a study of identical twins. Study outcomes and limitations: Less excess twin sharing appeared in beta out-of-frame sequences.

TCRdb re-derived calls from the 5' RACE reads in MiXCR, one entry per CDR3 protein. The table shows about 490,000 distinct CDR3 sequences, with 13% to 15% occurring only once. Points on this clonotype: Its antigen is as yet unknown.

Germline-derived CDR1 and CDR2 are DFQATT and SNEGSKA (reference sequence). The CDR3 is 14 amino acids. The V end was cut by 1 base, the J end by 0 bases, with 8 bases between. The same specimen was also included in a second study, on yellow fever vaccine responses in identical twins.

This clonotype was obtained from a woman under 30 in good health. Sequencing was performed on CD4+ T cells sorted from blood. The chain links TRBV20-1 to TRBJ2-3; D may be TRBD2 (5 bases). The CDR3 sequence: CSARVAPSTDTQYF. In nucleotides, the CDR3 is TGCAGTGCTAGAGTAGCGCCAAGCACAGATACGCAGTATTTT.